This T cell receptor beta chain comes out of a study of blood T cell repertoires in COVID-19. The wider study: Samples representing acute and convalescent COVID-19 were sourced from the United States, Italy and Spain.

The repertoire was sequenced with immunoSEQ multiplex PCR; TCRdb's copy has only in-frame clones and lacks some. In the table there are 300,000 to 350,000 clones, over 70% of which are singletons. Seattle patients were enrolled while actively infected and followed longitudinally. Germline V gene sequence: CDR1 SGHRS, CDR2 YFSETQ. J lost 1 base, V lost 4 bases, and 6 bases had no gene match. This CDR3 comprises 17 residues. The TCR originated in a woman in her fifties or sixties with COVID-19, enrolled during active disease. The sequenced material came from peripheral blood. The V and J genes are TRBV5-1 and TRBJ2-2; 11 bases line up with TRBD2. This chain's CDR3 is CASSPGGTSGNTGELFF. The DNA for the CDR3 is TGCGCCAGCAGCCCCGGCGGGACTAGCGGGAACACCGGGGAGCTGTTTTTT.